This entry features one T cell receptor (beta chain) sequence. The sample originates from a study of blood T cells in healthy people across ages. The CDR3 has 15 residues. The V and J ends lost 6 bases and 9 bases, in that order; junction bases with no gene match: 14. Primers used in a second PCR of roughly 7 to 12 cycles were a sample-barcoded 5' primer and a J-beta primer mix. TCRdb re-called the 5' RACE reads through MiXCR, storing one row per CDR3 protein. This table holds over 500,000 distinct CDR3 sequences, roughly half found once. The material sequenced was blood. This clonotype was obtained from an elderly woman in good health. This chain uses TRBV12-3 or TRBV12-4 with TRBJ1-3, with 7 bases that match TRBD1. The CDR3 sequence is CASRATGTVGGTIYF. Written as DNA, the CDR3 is TGTGCCAGCAGGGCAACCGGGACAGTCGGCGGCACCATATATTTT.